Listed below are T cell receptor beta chains from one sample, sequenced in a study of cytomegalovirus exposure and HLA in healthy donors. TCRdb's copy holds only in-frame clones and misses some; the assay was immunoSEQ multiplex PCR. Among 150,000 or so clones listed, approximately 89% were seen once. Sequencing used PBMCs. The receptors derive from a man aged 18-30 years in good health and CMV-seropositive. CDR3s include the opening cysteine and the closing phenylalanine or tryptophan. A D gene is named only where the DNA matches it firmly. Expanded clones are given a class, and other clones once, few, many or no size at all.

-	TRBV7-9	TRBJ1-1	-	CASSLESAGMAFF	TGTGCCAGCAGCTTAGAGTCGGCAGGGATGGCTTTCTTT
-	TRBV2	TRBJ1-5	TRBD1	CASSRDRDQPQHF	TGTGCCAGCAGCCGGGACAGAGATCAGCCCCAGCATTTT
-	TRBV4-1	TRBJ1-2	TRBD1	CASSQVAGTGLTYTF	TGCGCCAGCAGCCAAGTGGCCGGGACAGGGTTAACCTACACCTTC
-	TRBV2	TRBJ1-2	-	CASRVPGSGYTF	TGTGCCAGCAGAGTCCCAGGGTCTGGCTACACCTTC
-	TRBV10-3	TRBJ2-3	TRBD1	CAISLGQQDTDTQYF	TGTGCCATCAGTTTGGGACAGCAGGACACAGATACGCAGTATTTT
-	TRBV4-2	TRBJ2-2	TRBD2	CASSQDIAGGPGELFF	TGTGCCAGCAGCCAAGATATAGCGGGGGGGCCCGGGGAGCTGTTTTTT
-	TRBV28	TRBJ1-5	-	CASSPPPPRPQHF	TGTGCCAGCAGTCCTCCCCCTCCCAGGCCCCAGCATTTT
-	TRBV7-9	TRBJ2-1	TRBD2	CASSSGVAGGPKNEQFF	TGTGCCAGCAGCTCTGGGGTCGCGGGAGGGCCTAAGAATGAGCAGTTCTTC
once	TRBV7-9	TRBJ1-3	-	CASSLNSENTIYF	TGTGCCAGCAGCTTAAATAGTGAAAACACCATATATTTT
-	TRBV15	TRBJ1-5	TRBD1	CATTHRGSNQPQHF	TGTGCCACCACCCACAGGGGAAGCAATCAGCCCCAGCATTTT
-	TRBV7-2	TRBJ2-5	-	CASSSPSQLLYF	TGTGCCAGCAGCTCACCCTCACAACTACTGTACTTC
-	TRBV5-5	TRBJ2-7	TRBD1	CASSPDRGYEQYF	TGTGCCAGCAGCCCGGACAGGGGGTACGAGCAGTACTTC
-	TRBV5-4	TRBJ2-1	TRBD2	CASSQPSGTSGSHEQFF	TGTGCCAGCAGCCAGCCATCTGGGACTAGCGGGAGCCATGAGCAGTTCTTC
-	TRBV15	TRBJ1-5	-	CATSRGNGRSQPQHF	TGTGCCACCAGCAGGGGCAATGGGAGAAGCCAGCCCCAGCATTTT
-	TRBV2	TRBJ1-2	TRBD1	CASRAERTGDGYTF	TGTGCCAGCAGGGCGGAAAGGACAGGGGATGGCTACACCTTC
-	TRBV4-2	TRBJ2-2	TRBD1	CASSLIPPPGQISDGELFF	TGTGCCAGCAGCCTGATACCTCCACCGGGACAGATAAGTGACGGGGAGCTGTTTTTT
-	TRBV15	TRBJ2-7	TRBD2	CATSRAAGVASYEQYF	TGTGCCACCAGCAGAGCGGCGGGGGTAGCCTCCTACGAGCAGTACTTC
-	TRBV7-3	TRBJ2-7	-	CASSPPGGEQYF	TGTGCCAGCAGCCCACCCGGGGGAGAGCAGTACTTC
few	TRBV20-1	TRBJ1-5	-	CSARQAGKGIF	TGCAGTGCCCGACAAGCCGGGAAAGGCATTTTT
-	TRBV6-5	TRBJ2-1	-	CASRTRGAVQFF	TGTGCCAGCAGAACCCGGGGGGCCGTCCAGTTCTTC
few	TRBV12-5	TRBJ2-3	-	CASGLPSSDTQYF	TGTGCTAGTGGTTTGCCCTCTTCGGATACGCAGTATTTT
-	TRBV5-1	TRBJ2-7	TRBD2	CASSLAPRGSSYEQYF	TGCGCCAGCAGCTTGGCCCCGCGGGGGAGCTCCTACGAGCAGTACTTC
-	TRBV13	TRBJ2-1	TRBD2	CASSRSGSGRWNEQFF	TGTGCCAGCAGCCGTAGCGGGTCGGGGCGGTGGAATGAGCAGTTCTTC
-	TRBV5-1	TRBJ1-1	TRBD1	CASSSRQGYYTEAFF	TGCGCCAGCAGCTCAAGACAGGGTTACTACACTGAAGCTTTCTTT
-	TRBV9	TRBJ2-7	-	CASSAFSGMGEQYF	TGTGCCAGCAGCGCCTTTTCCGGGATGGGCGAGCAGTACTTC
-	TRBV10-3	TRBJ1-6	-	CAVSGSADSPLHF	TGTGCCGTAAGCGGTAGTGCCGATTCACCCCTCCACTTT
-	TRBV4-1	TRBJ1-5	-	CASSQADTGIPQHF	TGCGCCAGCAGCCAGGCGGATACAGGGATCCCCCAGCATTTT
-	TRBV28	TRBJ2-1	TRBD2	CASSLAGGLGNEQFF	TGTGCCAGCAGTTTAGCGGGGGGGCTGGGAAATGAGCAGTTCTTC
-	TRBV25-1	TRBJ2-7	TRBD1	CASSDAGTGGYEQYF	TGTGCCAGCAGTGATGCCGGGACAGGGGGCTACGAGCAGTACTTC
-	TRBV21-1	TRBJ2-7	-	CASSTDRGQNEQYF	TGTGCCAGCAGCACTGACAGGGGACAGAACGAGCAGTACTTC
-	TRBV27	TRBJ1-4	TRBD1	CASSPAQGVFEKLFF	TGTGCCAGCAGCCCAGCCCAGGGGGTTTTTGAAAAACTGTTTTTT
-	TRBV7-2	TRBJ1-6	-	CASSFRNSPLHF	TGTGCCAGCAGCTTTCGGAATTCACCCCTCCACTTT
-	TRBV6-4	TRBJ2-7	-	CASTPGQYF	TGTGCCAGCACCCCAGGGCAGTACTTC
once	TRBV10-3	TRBJ2-1	-	CAIRPGDSGDEQFF	TGTGCCATCAGGCCCGGGGACTCTGGCGATGAGCAGTTCTTC
few	TRBV18	TRBJ2-7	TRBD1	CASSPQGTGDYEQYF	TGTGCCAGCTCACCCCAGGGGACAGGGGACTACGAGCAGTACTTC
-	TRBV7-9	TRBJ2-3	-	CASSQGWGFDTQYF	TGTGCCAGCAGCCAGGGTTGGGGTTTCGATACGCAGTATTTT
-	TRBV4-3	TRBJ2-1	TRBD2	CASSQDHGGGGNEQFF	TGCGCCAGCAGCCAAGATCACGGGGGGGGAGGCAATGAGCAGTTCTTC
-	TRBV9	TRBJ2-7	TRBD1	CASSVGTGGIYEQYF	TGTGCCAGCAGCGTAGGGACAGGGGGCATCTACGAGCAGTACTTC
-	TRBV5-6	TRBJ2-3	TRBD2	CASSLLAGSTDTQYF	TGTGCCAGCAGCCTACTAGCGGGTAGCACAGATACGCAGTATTTT
-	TRBV4-1	TRBJ1-1	TRBD1	CASSLTGEMNTEAFF	TGCGCCAGCAGCCTCACAGGGGAGATGAACACTGAAGCTTTCTTT
-	TRBV29-1	TRBJ1-2	TRBD1	CSVVTGGYGYTF	TGCAGCGTCGTAACAGGGGGCTATGGCTACACCTTC
once	TRBV13	TRBJ1-1	TRBD1	CASSSGTALFAFF	TGTGCCAGCAGCTCCGGGACAGCGTTGTTCGCTTTCTTT
few	TRBV9	TRBJ2-7	-	CASSATWDITYEQYF	TGTGCCAGCAGCGCTACCTGGGACATCACCTACGAGCAGTACTTC
-	TRBV27	TRBJ2-7	TRBD1	CASSHLGDRGVYEQYF	TGTGCCAGCAGTCACCTTGGGGACAGGGGAGTATACGAGCAGTACTTC
-	TRBV2	TRBJ1-1	TRBD1	CAPQGRTEAFF	TGTGCCCCACAGGGGAGGACTGAAGCTTTCTTT
-	TRBV6-6	TRBJ1-5	-	CASSRSSNQPQHF	TGTGCCAGCAGTCGGAGCAGCAATCAGCCCCAGCATTTT
-	TRBV6-5	TRBJ1-2	-	CASSYAGDGYTF	TGTGCCAGCAGTTACGCCGGGGATGGCTACACCTTC
-	TRBV5-1	TRBJ1-4	-	CASSFGGGPTNEKLFF	TGCGCCAGCAGCTTTGGGGGCGGCCCAACTAATGAAAAACTGTTTTTT
-	TRBV5-6	TRBJ1-1	-	CASSFQGGTEAFF	TGTGCCAGCAGCTTCCAAGGGGGTACTGAAGCTTTCTTT
-	TRBV19	TRBJ1-3	-	CASSDRDLVSGNTIYF	TGTGCCAGTAGTGACCGGGACTTGGTCTCTGGAAACACCATATATTTT
-	TRBV10-3	TRBJ2-5	TRBD1	CAISLTGTGGETQYF	TGTGCCATCAGCTTGACCGGGACAGGGGGGGAGACCCAGTACTTC
-	TRBV11-2	TRBJ2-7	-	CASSARRDSRDDEQYF	TGTGCCAGCAGCGCCAGGCGGGACAGTCGCGACGACGAGCAGTACTTC
-	TRBV6-5	TRBJ1-1	-	CASSSEGFRRAFF	TGTGCCAGCAGTTCAGAGGGCTTCAGGAGAGCTTTCTTT